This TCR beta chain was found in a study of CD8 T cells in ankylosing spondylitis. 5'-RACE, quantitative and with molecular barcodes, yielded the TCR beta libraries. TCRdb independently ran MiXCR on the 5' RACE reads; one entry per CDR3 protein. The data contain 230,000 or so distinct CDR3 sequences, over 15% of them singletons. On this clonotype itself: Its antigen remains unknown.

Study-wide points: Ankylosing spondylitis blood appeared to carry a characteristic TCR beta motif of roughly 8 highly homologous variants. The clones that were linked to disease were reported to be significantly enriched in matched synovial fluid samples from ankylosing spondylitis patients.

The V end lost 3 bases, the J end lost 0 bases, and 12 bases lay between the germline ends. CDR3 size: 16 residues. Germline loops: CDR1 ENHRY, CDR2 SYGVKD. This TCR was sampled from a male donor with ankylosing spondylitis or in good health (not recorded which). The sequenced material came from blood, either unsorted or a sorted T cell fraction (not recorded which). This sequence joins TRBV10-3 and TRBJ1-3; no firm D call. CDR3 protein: CAISEMGPSSGNTIYF. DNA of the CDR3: TGTGCCATCAGTGAAATGGGCCCTAGCTCTGGAAACACCATATATTTT.